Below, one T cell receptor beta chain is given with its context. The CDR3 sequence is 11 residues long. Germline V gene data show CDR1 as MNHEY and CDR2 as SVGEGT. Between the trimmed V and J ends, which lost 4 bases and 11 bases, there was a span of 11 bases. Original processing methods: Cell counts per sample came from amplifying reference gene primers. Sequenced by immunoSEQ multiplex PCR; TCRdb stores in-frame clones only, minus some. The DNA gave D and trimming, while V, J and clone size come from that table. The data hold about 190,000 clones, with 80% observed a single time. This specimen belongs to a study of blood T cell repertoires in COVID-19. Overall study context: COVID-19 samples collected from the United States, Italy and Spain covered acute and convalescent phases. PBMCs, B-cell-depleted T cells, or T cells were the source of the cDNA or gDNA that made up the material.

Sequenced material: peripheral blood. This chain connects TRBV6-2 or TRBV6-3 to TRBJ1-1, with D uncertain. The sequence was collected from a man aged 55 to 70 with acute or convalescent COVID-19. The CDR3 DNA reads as TGTGCCAGCAGTTCGGTCTCGGGGGCTTTCTTT. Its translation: CASSSVSGAFF.